Shown below are 9 T cell receptor beta chains from a single sample sequenced in a study of identical twins. TCRdb re-called the 5' RACE reads with MiXCR, one entry per CDR3 protein. The table includes 1.5 million or so distinct CDR3 sequences, around a third detected once. What was sequenced was cord blood. The receptors were sampled from a newborn girl in good health.

This clonotype was counted between two and nine times. This sequence joins TRBV4-2 and TRBJ1-1; 11 bases map to TRBD1. Germline-derived CDR1 and CDR2 are LGHNA and YNFKEQ. The CDR3 has 15 amino acids. The ends lost 1 base at V and 6 bases at J; junction bases unmatched: 4. The CDR3 reads CASSQGTGGAAEAFF. Here the CDR3 DNA reads TGTGCCAGCAGCCAAGGGACAGGGGGCGCGGCTGAAGCTTTCTTT.

In its sample, this clonotype was seen many times. The CDR3 nucleotides read TGTGCCAGCAGCCCAGGGATCGGGACAGATACGCAGTATTTT. It yields the protein CASSPGIGTDTQYF. The chain employs TRBV28 and TRBJ2-3, with D perhaps matching TRBD1 (5 bases). The CDR3 covers 14 residues. In germline, CDR1 is MDHEN, CDR2 SYDVKM. V gave up 6 bases and J gave up 3 bases, with 13 bases separating them.

The V call is TRBV3-1, the J call TRBJ2-7; 10 bases align to TRBD2. The CDR3 consists of 17 residues. The trim removed 5 bases at V and 7 bases at J, leaving 17 bases unmatched. Germline CDR1 and CDR2: LGHDT and YNNKEL (reference sequence). The chain's CDR3 is CASSFSLAGVLHNEQYF. The CDR3 nucleotides are TGTGCCAGCAGCTTCTCTCTAGCGGGGGTTCTCCACAATGAGCAGTACTTC.

J is TRBJ1-6 and V is TRBV3-1; D perhaps matches TRBD1 (6 bases). The CDR3 runs to 14 residues. Germline CDR1 and CDR2: LGHDT and YNNKEL (reference sequence). Trimming shortened V by 1 base and J by 9 bases, and 10 bases separated the two germline ends. The CDR3 DNA is TGTGCCAGCAGCCAAGCGGAGGGGGTTTCACCCCTCCACTTT. Translating gives CASSQAEGVSPLHF.

V usage is TRBV20-1 and J usage is TRBJ1-2; TRBD1 is a possible D gene (5 bases). The V and J ends lost 3 bases and 7 bases respectively, with 15 bases between them. The CDR3 is 13 amino acids. Per germline, CDR1 DFQATT and CDR2 SNEGSKA (reference sequence). The CDR3 DNA reads as TGCAGTGCTAGCGTGTATCAGGGACCTGGCTACACCTTC. Protein: CSASVYQGPGYTF.

This chain joins TRBV11-2 and TRBJ1-1; the match to TRBD1 covers 9 bases. The V gene's germline CDR1 is SGHAT and CDR2 FQNNGV. The CDR3 consists of 15 residues. V dropped 4 bases and J dropped 5; count of bases not matched to a gene: 8. CDR3 amino acids: CASSSLQGAYTEAFF. In nucleotides, the CDR3 is TGTGCCAGCAGCTCCCTACAGGGGGCATATACTGAAGCTTTCTTT.

The V call is TRBV7-9, the J call TRBJ2-7; 10 positions match TRBD2. The germline V gene has CDR1 SEHNR and CDR2 FQNEAQ (reference sequence). V shed 3 bases and J 3 bases; nucleotides not matched to a gene: 14. The length of the CDR3 is 18 residues. The chain's CDR3 is CASSFGLAEPKADYEQYF. CDR3 nucleotides: TGTGCCAGCAGCTTCGGACTAGCGGAACCCAAGGCGGACTACGAGCAGTACTTC.

As to this clonotype: Its ends do not fully match the called genes, so a read error is possible. The rearrangement joins TRBV7-8 to TRBJ1-1; possibly TRBD1 for D (6 bases). The CDR3 extends over 15 amino acids. The germline gives CDR1 SGHVS, CDR2 FQNEAQ. Here the CDR3 reads CAGSPQGRGNTEAFF. DNA of the CDR3: TGTGCCGGCAGCCCCCAGGGCAGGGGGAACACTGAAGCTTTCTTT. The full variable domain, completed using reference TRBV7-8 and TRBJ1-1, is GAGVSQSPRYKVAKRGQDVALRCDPISGHVSLFWYQQALGQGPEFLTYFQNEAQLDKSGLPSDRFFAERPEGSVSTLKIQRTQQEDSAVYLCAGSPQGRGNTEAFFGQGTRLTVV.

A few counts support this clonotype. CDR3 coding DNA: TGTGCCAGCAGCTTAGAGGCGGCAGGGCGCGAGCAGTACTTC. Translation gives CASSLEAAGREQYF. The chain recombines TRBV11-2 with TRBJ2-7, with D possibly TRBD1 on 5 matching bases. Germline loops: CDR1 SGHAT, CDR2 FQNNGV. V lost 0 bases and J lost 6, with 12 bases in between. The CDR3 totals 14 residues.